This T cell receptor beta chain was sequenced for a study of identical twins. This clonotype was seen many times. Its antigen remains unidentified. Study-level points and caveats: In drawing conclusions, the study used cross-sectional statistical analysis and did not follow the same donors.

V was cut by 5 bases and J by 7 bases, with 17 bases left in between. Per the germline V gene, CDR1 is MNHEY and CDR2 is SMNVEV (reference sequence). The CDR3 totals 15 residues. Template switching supplied a universal primer site; unique molecular identifiers were carried on the cDNA. TCRdb redid the calling of the 5' RACE reads with MiXCR, one entry per CDR3 protein. The sample has 350,000 or so distinct CDR3 sequences, more than 9% seen once. The sample also formed part of further work on yellow fever vaccine responses in identical twins.

V gene TRBV27 combines with J gene TRBJ1-4; D call uncertain. Sequenced input: CD8+ T cells sorted from blood. The TCR comes from a woman between 18 and 29 years old in good health. This chain's CDR3 is CASSGGPFYGEKLFF. DNA of the CDR3: TGTGCCAGCAGTGGAGGGCCGTTCTACGGTGAAAAACTGTTTTTT. Variable domain in full (rest from reference TRBV27 and TRBJ1-4): EAQVTQNPRYLITVTGKKLTVTCSQNMNHEYMSWYRQDPGLGLRQIYYSMNVEVTDKGDVPEGYKVSRKEKRNFPLILESPSPNQTSLYFCASSGGPFYGEKLFFGSGTQLSVL.